This TCR beta chain derives from a study of shared clonotypes between healthy human individuals. Method: immunoSEQ multiplex PCR; TCRdb's copy keeps in-frame clones and lacks some. The table has about 2.4 million clones, over 85% seen once; the top ten hold over 0.12%. Trimming stripped 1 base from V and 5 bases from J, with 11 bases between. The germline V gene has CDR1 SGHAT and CDR2 FQNNGV. The CDR3 covers 14 residues. The clonotype was recovered from a man aged 18 to 30 in good health. What was sequenced was naive CD4+ T cells sorted from blood. Subset here: CD45RA+ positively selected. The chain is built from TRBV11-2 and TRBJ1-2; tentatively, D is TRBD1 (5 bases). The CDR3 is CASSLGDGSYGYTF. CDR3 coding DNA: TGTGCCAGCAGCTTAGGGGACGGCTCATATGGCTACACCTTC. Full variable domain (missing parts from reference TRBV11-2 and TRBJ1-2): EAGVAQSPRYKIIEKRQSVAFWCNPISGHATLYWYQQILGQGPKLLIQFQNNGVVDDSQLPKDRFSAERLKGVDSTLKIQPAKLEDSAVYLCASSLGDGSYGYTFGSGTRLTVV.